The TCR beta chain described here comes from a study of T cell repertoires in cytomegalovirus infection. Study at large: Through public TCR beta signatures, both CMV infection and matching HLA type were indicated. Findings and limits, study-wide: HLA-C-restricted CMV clonotypes gave the most frequent clonotype in two of eight donors.

CDR1 is SQVTM and CDR2 is ANQGSEA in the germline V gene. V dropped 1 base and J dropped 3 bases, with 10 bases sitting between them. The CDR3 runs 13 residues. In regard to this clonotype: Its antigen is unknown.

Using its own MiXCR run on the reads, TCRdb lists one record per CDR3 protein. The sample yields 900,000 to 950,000 distinct CDR3 sequences, approximately 32% seen once. The material was cultured CD8+ T cells from PBMCs, obtained from culture after CMV antigen stimulation. The origin of this receptor is a human donor in good health (CMV status not recorded). Some clones in this sample may be carry-over from other donors' samples. The rearrangement joins TRBV29-1 to TRBJ2-7; D is unresolved. The CDR3 reads CSVEVGSFYEQYF. The CDR3 region has the DNA TGCAGCGTTGAAGTAGGATCCTTCTACGAGCAGTACTTC.